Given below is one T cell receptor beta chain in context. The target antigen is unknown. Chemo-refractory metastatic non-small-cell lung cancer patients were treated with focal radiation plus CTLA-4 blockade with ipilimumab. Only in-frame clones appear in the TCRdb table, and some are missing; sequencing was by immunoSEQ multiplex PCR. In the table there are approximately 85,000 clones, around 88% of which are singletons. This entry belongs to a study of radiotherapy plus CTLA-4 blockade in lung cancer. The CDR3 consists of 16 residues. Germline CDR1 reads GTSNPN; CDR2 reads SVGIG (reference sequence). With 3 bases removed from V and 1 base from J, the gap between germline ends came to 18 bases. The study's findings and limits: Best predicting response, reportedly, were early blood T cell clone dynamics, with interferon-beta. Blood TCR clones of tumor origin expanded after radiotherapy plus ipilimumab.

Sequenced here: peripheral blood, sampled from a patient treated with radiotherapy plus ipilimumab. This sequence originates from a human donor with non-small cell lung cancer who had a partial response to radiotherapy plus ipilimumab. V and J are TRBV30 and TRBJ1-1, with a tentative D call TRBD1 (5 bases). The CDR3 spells CAWRGSGWVGNTEAFF. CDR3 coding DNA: TGTGCCTGGAGGGGGTCAGGGTGGGTAGGGAACACTGAAGCTTTCTTT. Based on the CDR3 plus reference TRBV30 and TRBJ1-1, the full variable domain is SQTIHQWPATLVQPVGSPLSLECTVEGTSNPNLYWYRQAAGRGLQLLFYSVGIGQISSEVPQNLSASRPQDRQFILSSKKLLLSDSGFYLCAWRGSGWVGNTEAFFGQGTRLTVV.